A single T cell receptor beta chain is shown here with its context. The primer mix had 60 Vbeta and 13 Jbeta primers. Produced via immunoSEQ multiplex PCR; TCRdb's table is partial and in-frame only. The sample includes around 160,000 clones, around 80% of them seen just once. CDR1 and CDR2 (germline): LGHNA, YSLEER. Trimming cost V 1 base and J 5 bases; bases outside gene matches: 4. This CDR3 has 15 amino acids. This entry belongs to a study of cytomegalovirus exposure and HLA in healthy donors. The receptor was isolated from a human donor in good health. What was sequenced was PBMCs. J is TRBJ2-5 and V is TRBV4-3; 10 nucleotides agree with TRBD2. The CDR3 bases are TGCGCCAGCAGCCAAGCACTAGCGGGGATGGAGACCCAGTACTTC. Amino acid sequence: CASSQALAGMETQYF.